This passage covers 24 T cell receptor beta chains from one sample sequenced in a study of T cells in Graves' hyperthyroidism and ophthalmopathy. Using RNA transcripts as the source, TCR beta CDR3 regions were amplified. Initially, a first-round RT-PCR of the TCR CDR3 employed the HTBI primer set. TCRdb recomputed calls from the multiplex PCR reads with MiXCR, one row per CDR3 protein. The sample lists hundreds of thousands of distinct CDR3 sequences; more than 14% were seen once. Sequencing input: blood. All receptors come from a woman in her forties or fifties with Graves' ophthalmopathy.

This clonotype was seen ten or more times. This chain joins TRBV6-1 and TRBJ2-2; 7 bases match TRBD1. Germline assignment: CDR1 MNHNS and CDR2 SASEGT. After removal of 3 bases from V and 4 bases from J, the junction contained 5 bases not matched to a gene. This CDR3 is built from 15 residues. The CDR3 nucleotides are TGTGCCAGCAGTGACATACAGGGGCCCACCGGGGAGCTGTTTTTT. Protein product: CASSDIQGPTGELFF.

This clonotype turned up a few times. The V and J genes are TRBV24-1 and TRBJ1-1; tentative D call: TRBD1 (6 bases). The germline V and J ends were trimmed by 1 base and 9 bases, with 8 bases remaining between them. This CDR3 region has 12 residues. The germline gives CDR1 KGHDR, CDR2 SFDVKD. CDR3 residues: CATSDFRGKAFF. CDR3 DNA: TGTGCCACCAGTGATTTTAGGGGGAAAGCTTTCTTT.

This clonotype has just a few counts. CDR3 DNA: TGTGCCAGCAGTGAAGTGGAATTTGGGACACAGCTTGATACCGGGGAGCTGTTTTTT. It is translated as CASSEVEFGTQLDTGELFF. V usage is TRBV6-1 and J usage is TRBJ2-2, with a tentative D call TRBD1 (6 bases). Germline V gene lookup returns CDR1 MNHNS and CDR2 SASEGT. This CDR3 region has 19 residues. Trimming pared 1 base from V and 5 bases from J, leaving 23 bases between.

The V gene is TRBV13, the J gene TRBJ2-5; possible D gene TRBD2, 5 bases. Trimming removed 3 bases from V and 0 bases from J, with 11 bases in between. This CDR3 is 15 amino acids long. The germline gives CDR1 PRHDT, CDR2 FYEKMQ (reference sequence). The CDR3 loop reads CASSFASSHQETQYF. In nucleotides, the CDR3 is TGTGCCAGCAGCTTTGCTAGCTCCCACCAAGAGACCCAGTACTTC.

This clonotype has more than one count but fewer than ten. The chain couples TRBV19 to TRBJ2-3, with a possible D match to TRBD2 (5 bases). The germline CDR1 and CDR2 sequences are LNHDA and SQIVND (reference sequence). The V and J ends lost 5 bases and 5 bases respectively, with 14 bases between them. The CDR3 is 14 amino acids. CDR3 DNA sequence: TGTGCCAGTAGTTACGGGAAGTCGGGAGATACGCAGTATTTT. Amino acids: CASSYGKSGDTQYF. The variable domain in full, with the rest retrieved from reference TRBV19 and TRBJ2-3, is DGGITQSPKYLFRKEGQNVTLSCEQNLNHDAMYWYRQDPGQGLRLIYYSQIVNDFQKGDIAEGYSVSREKKESFPLTVTSAQKNPTAFYLCASSYGKSGDTQYFGPGTRLTVL.

In its sample, this clonotype was seen many times. V usage is TRBV20-1 and J usage is TRBJ2-1; D is unresolved. CDR1 DFQATT and CDR2 SNEGSKA come from the germline V gene (reference sequence). This CDR3 comprises 15 residues. Trimming shortened V by 0 bases and J by 4 bases, and 13 bases separated the two germline ends. The CDR3 sequence is CSARDPGPKYNEQFF. For the CDR3, the DNA is TGCAGTGCTAGAGATCCAGGTCCGAAGTACAATGAGCAGTTCTTC.

This clonotype was observed at least ten times. The rearrangement links TRBV7-9 to TRBJ1-2; D is possibly TRBD1 (6 bases). The CDR3 is made up of 13 amino acids. Germline V gene lookup returns CDR1 SEHNR and CDR2 FQNEAQ (reference sequence). V was pared by 5 bases and J by 4 bases, with 11 bases between. For the CDR3, the DNA is TGTGCCAGCAGCCGCCCGGACAGCTATGGCTACACCTTC. Its protein product is CASSRPDSYGYTF.

This clonotype was recorded many times. The V call is TRBV20-1, the J call TRBJ2-3, with TRBD2 matching over 10 bases. Germline V gene sequence: CDR1 DFQATT, CDR2 SNEGSKA (reference sequence). The V gene end was trimmed by 5 bases and the J gene end by 4 bases; junction bases not matched to a gene: 9. This CDR3 spans 15 amino acids. The CDR3 sequence is CSARFLAGVADTQYF. CDR3 nucleotide sequence: TGCAGTGCTCGATTTCTAGCGGGAGTGGCAGATACGCAGTATTTT.

About this clonotype itself: It may be a read error: a sequence one base away is much more abundant. The rearrangement joins TRBV7-9 to TRBJ2-3, with D possibly being TRBD2 (6 bases). Germline CDR1 is SEHNR and CDR2 is FQNEAQ (reference sequence). V was shortened by 5 bases and J by 0 bases, with 15 bases between the two germline ends. The CDR3 is 16 amino acids. The DNA for the CDR3 is TGTGCCAGCAGCGGAATAGCGGAAACTAGCACAGATACGCAGTATTTT. This sequence encodes CASSGIAETSTDTQYF.

Ten or more counts support this clonotype. The chain has TRBV28 and TRBJ2-1; 10 positions agree with TRBD2. The CDR3 covers 14 residues. The junction had 6 bases not matched to a gene; V was cut back by 6 bases and J by 7 bases. Germline CDR1 is MDHEN and CDR2 is SYDVKM. The CDR3 DNA follows: TGTGCCAGCAGCCCGCTAGCGGGAGAAAATGAGCAGTTCTTC. Translation gives CASSPLAGENEQFF.

This clonotype was observed at least ten times. The V gene is TRBV30, the J gene TRBJ1-1, with TRBD1 matching over 10 bases. Trimming at V came to 2 bases and at J to 5 bases, leaving 5 bases not matched to a gene. This CDR3 has 14 amino acids. Germline loops: CDR1 GTSNPN, CDR2 SVGIG (reference sequence). CDR3 residues: CAWSLDRGWTEAFF. DNA of the CDR3: TGTGCCTGGAGTCTGGACAGGGGGTGGACTGAAGCTTTCTTT.

The rearrangement uses TRBV7-8 and TRBJ2-1, with TRBD2 identical over 7 bases. Unmatched junction bases numbered 12, after V lost 5 bases and J lost 8 bases. The germline V gene has CDR1 SGHVS and CDR2 FQNEAQ. The CDR3 consists of 15 residues. Here the CDR3 DNA reads TGTGCCAGCAGCCCTGGACTAGGTTTTATCCATGAGCAGTTCTTC. Translated: CASSPGLGFIHEQFF.

This clonotype has a count of ten or more. The V and J genes are TRBV6-1 and TRBJ1-2, with no clear D. The CDR3 runs to 13 residues. Germline lookup yields CDR1 MNHNS and CDR2 SASEGT. The V and J ends lost 7 bases and 0 bases respectively, with 9 bases between them. Here the CDR3 DNA reads TGTGCCAGCACCGGATCTCCTAACTATGGCTACACCTTC. Protein product: CASTGSPNYGYTF.

The V gene is TRBV28, the J gene TRBJ1-1, with 8 positions matching TRBD1. Germline CDR1 and CDR2: MDHEN and SYDVKM. The CDR3 is made up of 15 amino acids. The ends lost 5 bases at V and 10 bases at J; junction bases unmatched: 15. The CDR3 loop reads CASSPYPGGRVGAFF. CDR3 bases: TGTGCCAGCAGTCCGTACCCAGGGGGCCGGGTCGGAGCTTTCTTT.

This clonotype was found a few times. CDR3 bases: TGTGCCAGCAGCTTGCGTGGCGGCCACAATGAGCAGTTCTTC. Translation gives CASSLRGGHNEQFF. V is TRBV5-4 and J is TRBJ2-1; no clear D gene. V was pared by 1 base and J by 5 bases, with 10 bases between. The CDR3 totals 14 residues. CDR1 is SGHNT, CDR2 YYREEE, per germline (reference sequence).

This clonotype was seen more than once but under ten times. The rearrangement links TRBV25-1 to TRBJ2-7, with 8 bases aligning to TRBD2. The germline V gene encodes CDR1 MGHDK and CDR2 SYGVNS. The CDR3 sequence is 14 residues long. V shed 2 bases and J 7 bases; nucleotides not matched to a gene: 7. In nucleotides, the CDR3 is TGTGCCAGCAGTGAAGCCGGGAGGGCCGGTGAGCAGTACTTC. This translates into CASSEAGRAGEQYF.

The rearrangement uses TRBV24-1 and TRBJ2-1; D possibly corresponds to TRBD2 (5 bases). CDR3 length: 12 amino acids. Trimming pared 7 bases from V and 8 bases from J, leaving 11 bases between. CDR1 and CDR2 from the germline V gene are KGHDR and SFDVKD. The CDR3 is CATRGETDEQFF. The DNA for the CDR3 is TGTGCCACCAGGGGAGAGACGGATGAGCAGTTCTTC.

There are a few counts of this clonotype. The V gene is TRBV14, the J gene TRBJ2-7; 9 bases line up with TRBD2. V dropped 4 bases and J dropped 0; count of bases not matched to a gene: 4. The CDR3 is 15 residues long. The V gene's germline CDR1 is SGHDN and CDR2 FVKESK. CDR3 amino acids: CASSRSSGASYEQYF. Here the CDR3 DNA reads TGTGCCAGCAGCCGTTCTAGCGGGGCCTCCTACGAGCAGTACTTC.

This clonotype was picked up many times. The chain carries TRBV12-3 or TRBV12-4 and TRBJ1-2, with 10 positions matching TRBD1. V lost 5 bases and J lost 3; bases outside the gene matches: 9. This CDR3 comprises 16 residues. CDR3 DNA sequence: TGTGCCAGCAGTACGGGGACAGGGGTCTTGGACTATGGCTACACCTTC. It codes for CASSTGTGVLDYGYTF.

This clonotype has a count of ten or more. The chain is built from TRBV28 and TRBJ2-1; 8 bases agree with TRBD2. In germline, CDR1 is MDHEN, CDR2 SYDVKM. The junction had 9 bases not matched to a gene; V was cut back by 5 bases and J by 3 bases. The CDR3 consists of 16 residues. The CDR3 nucleotides read TGTGCCAGCAGTGGCCGGAGCGGGAGAGTCTACAATGAGCAGTTCTTC. Its translation is CASSGRSGRVYNEQFF.

This chain links TRBV7-9 with TRBJ2-7; 9 bases are a match to TRBD1. Per germline, CDR1 SEHNR and CDR2 FQNEAQ (reference sequence). This CDR3 is 14 amino acids long. V dropped 5 bases and J dropped 0; count of bases not matched to a gene: 2. The CDR3 DNA reads TGTGCCAGCAGCGGGACAGGGTTCTCCTACGAGCAGTACTTC. It specifies CASSGTGFSYEQYF. The whole variable domain, filled in from reference TRBV7-9 and TRBJ2-7, reads DTGVSQNPRHKITKRGQNVTFRCDPISEHNRLYWYRQTLGQGPEFLTYFQNEAQLEKSRLLSDRFSAERPKGSFSTLEIQRTEQGDSAMYLCASSGTGFSYEQYFGPGTRLTVT.

This clonotype occurred many times. The rearrangement links TRBV7-9 to TRBJ2-1; 12 nucleotides agree with TRBD1. Germline V lookup: CDR1 SEHNR, CDR2 FQNEAQ (reference sequence). V dropped 5 bases and J dropped 9; count of bases not matched to a gene: 11. The CDR3 loop spans 16 amino acids. This CDR3 is CASSPPGGQGAVEQFF. CDR3 DNA: TGTGCCAGCAGCCCCCCGGGGGGACAGGGGGCCGTTGAGCAGTTCTTC.

V gene TRBV6-2 or TRBV6-3 combines with J gene TRBJ1-5; TRBD1 is a possible D gene (6 bases). This CDR3 is 15 amino acids long. Trimming removed 7 bases from V and 3 bases from J, with 16 bases in between. Germline V gene sequence: CDR1 MNHEY, CDR2 SVGEGT. CDR3 nucleotide sequence: TGTGCCAGCAAAAAGGGGGGTGGTTTCAATCAGCCCCAGCATTTT. Protein: CASKKGGGFNQPQHF.

V is TRBV6-1 and J is TRBJ1-3; D remains ambiguous. This CDR3 spans 17 amino acids. Trimming stripped 6 bases from V and 3 bases from J, with 21 bases between. Germline V gene sequence: CDR1 MNHNS, CDR2 SASEGT. CDR3 nucleotide sequence: TGTGCCAGCAGCCGAGGCGCTATTAAGGGCCTTGGAAACACCATATATTTT. Protein sequence: CASSRGAIKGLGNTIYF.